The 21 T cell receptor beta chains reported below all come from one sample, sequenced in a study of vaccination and CD4 T cells after COVID-19 (dated 2022 in TCRdb). Their target antigens are unknown. The receptor library was made with PCR. TCRdb shows the sequencer as Illumina iSeq 100. DNA from cultured CD4+ T cells underwent TCR sequencing with the Oncomine TCR Beta short-read assay at the Johns Hopkins FTIC core. TCRdb trimmed public reads at Q25 via fastp, called clones via MiXCR and kept in-frame beta chains. One record per CDR3 amino acid sequence lists the most common genes and DNA. The sample table shows some 13,000 distinct CDR3 sequences, and roughly 44% are seen once. Of the sample, roughly 15% falls within the top ten clones. The intended sense of this specimen's treatment or condition label: approximately 10-day PBMC culture with coronavirus spike peptide pools or control peptides (ViraFEST assay).

Sample: CD4+ T cells from blood, cultured in vitro. The receptors derive from a human donor who had recovered from COVID-19.

The genes are TRBV30 and TRBJ1-2, with D uncertain. CDR1 and CDR2 (germline): GTSNPN, SVGIG (reference sequence). The CDR3 sequence is 13 residues long. The V gene lost 7 bases and the J gene lost 3 bases, with 15 bases spanning the gap. The CDR3 nucleotides are TGTGCCTTCCACCTCCTCCGGGACTATGGCTACACCTTC. It yields the protein CAFHLLRDYGYTF.

The rearrangement joins TRBV7-9 to TRBJ2-5; D uncertain. V lost 9 bases, J lost 4 bases, and 21 bases lay in between. CDR3 length: 15 residues. CDR1 SEHNR and CDR2 FQNEAQ come from the germline V gene (reference sequence). The CDR3 loop reads CASTPSPAVRETQYF. The CDR3 bases are TGTGCCAGTACCCCCTCCCCAGCCGTCCGAGAGACCCAGTACTTC.

This chain connects TRBV19 to TRBJ1-2; D is uncertain. From germline, CDR1 is LNHDA and CDR2 SQIVND (reference sequence). This CDR3 has 12 residues. Deletions cut 4 bases from V and 4 bases from J, with 7 bases between. Here the CDR3 reads CASSTDGYGYTF. CDR3 sequence (DNA): TGTGCCAGTAGTACCGACGGCTATGGCTACACCTTC.

The chain is built from TRBV10-3 and TRBJ2-5; D is unclear. Trimming pared 0 bases from V and 9 bases from J, leaving 17 bases between. From germline, CDR1 is ENHRY and CDR2 SYGVKD. The CDR3 has 15 amino acids. CDR3 loop: CAISESLVFGSSQYF. The DNA of the CDR3 is TGTGCCATCAGTGAGTCGCTGGTTTTTGGCTCCTCCCAGTACTTC.

V and J are TRBV30 and TRBJ2-7; a weak D match, TRBD1 (6 bases). CDR3 length equals 16 residues. CDR1 is GTSNPN and CDR2 is SVGIG in the germline V gene (reference sequence). Trimming pared 3 bases from V and 0 bases from J, leaving 18 bases between. CDR3: CAWSHTRDTFSYEQYF. In DNA form, the CDR3 reads TGTGCCTGGAGCCATACCCGGGACACTTTCTCCTACGAGCAGTACTTC.

The gene calls are TRBV30 and TRBJ1-2; D call uncertain. The length of the CDR3 is 12 residues. The germline CDR1 and CDR2 sequences are GTSNPN and SVGIG (reference sequence). Deletions cut 1 base from V and 3 bases from J, with 6 bases between. This CDR3 reads CAWSDVHYGYTF. The CDR3 DNA is TGTGCCTGGAGTGACGTTCACTATGGCTACACCTTC.

The gene calls are TRBV10-1 and TRBJ2-2; D not certain. V lost 0 bases to trimming and J lost 1 base, with 6 bases between them. The CDR3 sequence is 15 residues long. Germline CDR1 WNHNN, CDR2 SYGVQD (reference sequence). CDR3 coding DNA: TGCGCCAGCAGTGAGTCTGACCAGAACACCGGGGAGCTGTTTTTT. It specifies CASSESDQNTGELFF.

The chain employs TRBV5-4 and TRBJ2-3, with 8 bases aligning to TRBD2. The ends lost 4 bases at V and 3 bases at J; junction bases unmatched: 13. Germline CDR1 is SGHNT and CDR2 is YYREEE (reference sequence). The length of the CDR3 is 17 residues. CDR3 amino acids: CASSPPASGFSTDTQYF. The CDR3 nucleotides are TGTGCCAGCAGCCCTCCGGCTAGCGGGTTTTCTACAGATACGCAGTATTTT.

The count of this clonotype is one. The gene calls are TRBV12-3 or TRBV12-4 and TRBJ2-2; TRBD1 agrees at 7 bases. The CDR3 contains 15 residues. The ends lost 5 bases at V and 2 bases at J; junction bases unmatched: 5. The CDR3 reads CASSPNRGNTGELFF. Written as DNA, the CDR3 is TGTGCCAGCAGTCCAAACAGGGGAAACACCGGGGAGCTGTTTTTT.

The chain is built from TRBV6-4 and TRBJ1-2, with D perhaps TRBD1 (5 bases). Germline CDR1 reads MRHNA; CDR2 reads SNTAGT. The CDR3 length is 15 residues. The V end was cut by 6 bases, the J end by 4 bases, with 18 bases between. The CDR3 DNA follows: TGTGCCAGCAGACCTCAATGGGAGGGACCCTATGGCTACACCTTC. Its translation is CASRPQWEGPYGYTF.

The chain is built from TRBV7-2 and TRBJ2-3; the D call may be TRBD1 or TRBD2 (5 bases each). This CDR3 contains 13 residues. V was pared by 3 bases and J by 6 bases, with 10 bases between. CDR1 and CDR2 from the germline V gene are SGHTA and FQGNSA. The CDR3 loop reads CASSFRGEDTQYF. The CDR3 DNA reads TGTGCCAGCAGCTTTAGAGGGGAGGATACGCAGTATTTT.

This clonotype occurred a few times. This sequence joins TRBV20-1 and TRBJ1-2; unclear D gene. The germline CDR1 and CDR2 sequences are DFQATT and SNEGSKA (reference sequence). The V end lost 5 bases, the J end lost 1 base, and 2 bases lay between the germline ends. CDR3 length: 10 residues. This CDR3 is CSAGNYGYTF. CDR3 DNA: TGCAGTGCTGGTAACTATGGCTACACCTTC.

The CDR3 here is CASALTGNQPQHF. The DNA of the CDR3 is TGTGCCAGCGCCCTGACAGGCAATCAGCCCCAGCATTTT. This sequence joins TRBV7-9 and TRBJ1-5; D possibly corresponds to TRBD1 (5 bases). Germline CDR1 is SEHNR and CDR2 is FQNEAQ (reference sequence). V lost 8 bases and J lost 2, with 10 bases in between. The CDR3 spans 13 residues.

V and J are TRBV10-3 and TRBJ1-2, with unresolved D. V lost 1 base and J 3 bases, leaving 9 bases between the germline ends. CDR3 length: 14 residues. The germline V gene has CDR1 ENHRY and CDR2 SYGVKD. CDR3 nucleotide sequence: TGTGCCATCAGTGAGTTGGCAGGTTACTATGGCTACACCTTC. Translation gives CAISELAGYYGYTF.

The J gene is TRBJ2-1, the V gene TRBV24-1; D might be TRBD1 or TRBD2, each matching 6 bases. Trimming pared 2 bases from V and 10 bases from J, leaving 11 bases between. Germline V lookup: CDR1 KGHDR, CDR2 SFDVKD. This CDR3 has 13 residues. Here the CDR3 DNA reads TGTGCCACCAGTGATTACAGGGCGGGGGAGCAGTTCTTC. This gives the protein CATSDYRAGEQFF.

This sequence joins TRBV7-2 and TRBJ2-7; TRBD1 agrees at 8 bases. CDR1 is SGHTA, CDR2 FQGNSA, per germline. This CDR3 has 16 residues. Unmatched junction bases numbered 8, after V lost 1 base and J lost 3 bases. CDR3 sequence (DNA): TGTGCCAGCAGCTTAGGGCCGGGACAGGATCTCTACGAGCAGTACTTC. The encoded protein is CASSLGPGQDLYEQYF.

This clonotype was picked up a small number of times. The V and J genes are TRBV19 and TRBJ1-5; D not certain. Germline V lookup: CDR1 LNHDA, CDR2 SQIVND (reference sequence). Trimming took 4 bases from V and 6 from J, leaving 7 bases between them. CDR3 length: 12 amino acids. The DNA for the CDR3 is TGTGCCAGTAGTACCTCTCGTCAGCCCCAGCATTTT. Amino acids: CASSTSRQPQHF.

This clonotype was seen a few times. In DNA, the CDR3 is TGCAGCGTACCGGGGGGGCCTTCAGATACGCAGTATTTT. It codes for CSVPGGPSDTQYF. The chain employs TRBV29-1 and TRBJ2-3, with 8 bases that match TRBD2. This CDR3 contains 13 residues. J gave up 4 bases and V 6 bases, and 6 bases lay outside the gene matches. CDR1 SQVTM and CDR2 ANQGSEA come from the germline V gene.

This clonotype has just a few counts. The chain couples TRBV5-1 to TRBJ2-3, with TRBD2 matching over 12 bases. This CDR3 has 18 residues. CDR1 is SGHRS, CDR2 YFSETQ, per germline. The ends lost 3 bases at V and 3 bases at J; junction bases unmatched: 11. The DNA of the CDR3 is TGCGCCAGCAGCTGGTCCGGTCTAGCGGGGGGGCGGACAGATACGCAGTATTTT. Amino acids: CASSWSGLAGGRTDTQYF.

This clonotype occurred a few times. This chain joins TRBV12-3 or TRBV12-4 and TRBJ2-3; D is possibly TRBD1 (6 bases). The CDR3 length is 13 residues. Between the trimmed V and J ends, which lost 5 bases and 6 bases, there was a span of 12 bases. The CDR3 bases are TGTGCCAGCAGTCAGGGGTTTTACGATACGCAGTATTTT. Translated: CASSQGFYDTQYF.

V usage is TRBV6-1 and J usage is TRBJ1-1; 8 bases line up with TRBD1. The CDR3 runs to 13 residues. Losses at the gene ends were 8 bases for V and 11 bases for J; bases not matched to a gene: 13. CDR1 is MNHNS, CDR2 SASEGT, per germline. CDR3 in DNA: TGTGCCAGCTTCAGGACAGGGACGACCCATGCTTTCTTT. Translation gives CASFRTGTTHAFF.